This passage covers 27 T cell receptor beta chains from one sample sequenced in a study of CD8 T cells in ankylosing spondylitis. MiXCR, applied by TCRdb to the 5' RACE reads, yields one record per CDR3 protein. The sample gives about 220,000 distinct CDR3 sequences, 7.3% of which show up once; 13% to 15% is in the top ten. These receptors' targets are unknown. Study results and caveats: It appeared that ankylosing spondylitis blood was characterized by a TCR beta motif of about 8 highly homologous variants.

Sequencing was done on a sample of blood, either unsorted or a sorted T cell fraction (not recorded which). The receptors derive from a male donor with ankylosing spondylitis.

This clonotype was seen more than once but under ten times. This chain links TRBV28 with TRBJ2-1; maybe TRBD1 (7 bases). The CDR3 extends over 15 amino acids. With 5 bases removed from V and 3 bases from J, the gap between germline ends came to 14 bases. Germline values: CDR1 MDHEN, CDR2 SYDVKM. Here the CDR3 reads CASSPAGGYYNEQFF. In DNA form, the CDR3 reads TGTGCCAGCAGTCCAGCAGGGGGGTACTACAATGAGCAGTTCTTC.

CDR3: CASRGTSGALDTQYF. CDR3 DNA: TGTGCCAGCAGAGGGACTAGCGGGGCCCTGGATACGCAGTATTTT. The J gene is TRBJ2-3, the V gene TRBV2; 13 positions match TRBD2. Germline lookup yields CDR1 SNHLY and CDR2 FYNNEI. This CDR3 has 15 residues. After removal of 6 bases from V and 6 bases from J, the junction contained 6 bases not matched to a gene.

This clonotype came up many times. The chain employs TRBV15 and TRBJ1-2; D is perhaps TRBD1 (6 bases). The germline V gene has CDR1 LNHNV and CDR2 YYDKDF (reference sequence). V lost 4 bases to trimming and J lost 8 bases, with 11 bases between them. This CDR3 contains 12 residues. The DNA for the CDR3 is TGTGCCACCAGCAACTACAGGGACGGCTACACCTTC. It encodes CATSNYRDGYTF.

The rearrangement uses TRBV9 and TRBJ1-2, with D perhaps TRBD1 (6 bases). CDR3 length: 17 amino acids. Germline CDR1 SGDLS, CDR2 YYNGEE. Trimming pared 3 bases from V and 8 bases from J, leaving 26 bases between. CDR3 in amino acids: CASSARTGTSYYLGYTF. The CDR3 region has the DNA TGTGCCAGCAGCGCTCGAACCGGGACAAGCTACTATTTGGGCTACACCTTC. The full variable domain, with the rest looked up from reference TRBV9 and TRBJ1-2, is DSGVTQTPKHLITATGQRVTLRCSPRSGDLSVYWYQQSLDQGLQFLIQYYNGEERAKGNILERFSAQQFPDLHSELNLSSLELGDSALYFCASSARTGTSYYLGYTFGSGTRLTVV.

This clonotype was seen ten or more times. The rearrangement uses TRBV11-2 and TRBJ1-6; no reliable D call. Germline V gives CDR1 SGHAT, CDR2 FQNNGV. V shed 2 bases and J shed 0 bases, with 8 bases lying between them. This CDR3 has 16 residues. In DNA, the CDR3 is TGTGCCAGCAGCTTACCCAGCCTCTCCTATAATTCACCCCTCCACTTT. Amino acids: CASSLPSLSYNSPLHF.

This clonotype showed up many times. The rearrangement uses TRBV28 and TRBJ1-4; the D gene is possibly TRBD1 (5 bases). V dropped 6 bases and J dropped 3 bases, with 17 bases sitting between them. The CDR3 loop spans 16 amino acids. Per germline, CDR1 MDHEN and CDR2 SYDVKM. CDR3 in amino acids: CASSLLETDSNEKLFF. DNA of the CDR3: TGTGCCAGCAGCCTCCTAGAGACAGACTCTAATGAAAAACTGTTTTTT. The entire variable domain, with the rest obtained from reference TRBV28 and TRBJ1-4, is as follows: DVKVTQSSRYLVKRTGEKVFLECVQDMDHENMFWYRQDPGLGLRLIYFSYDVKMKEKGDIPEGYSVSREKKERFSLILESASTNQTSMYLCASSLLETDSNEKLFFGSGTQLSVL.

There are many counts of this clonotype. The V call is TRBV7-9, the J call TRBJ2-2, with TRBD1 matching over 7 bases. CDR3 size: 14 residues. V dropped 7 bases and J dropped 7; count of bases not matched to a gene: 9. The germline V gene encodes CDR1 SEHNR and CDR2 FQNEAQ (reference sequence). The DNA for the CDR3 is TGTGCCAGCATCCGGGACAGTGCTCACGGGGAGCTGTTTTTT. It encodes CASIRDSAHGELFF.

This clonotype was seen ten or more times. CDR3 DNA: TGCGCCAGCAGCCAAGTCACTAGCGGGTTAATGAATGAGCAGTTCTTC. Protein: CASSQVTSGLMNEQFF. The chain couples TRBV4-3 to TRBJ2-1; 9 positions agree with TRBD2. The CDR3 sequence is 16 residues long. V shed 1 base, J shed 7 bases, and the junction held 8 bases outside the gene matches. Germline V lookup: CDR1 LGHNA, CDR2 YSLEER.

This clonotype was seen repeatedly, ten times or more. The chain recombines TRBV9 with TRBJ2-7, with 9 bases aligning to TRBD2. Trimming at V came to 0 bases and at J to 2 bases, leaving 0 bases not matched to a gene. This CDR3 is built from 14 residues. In germline, CDR1 is SGDLS, CDR2 YYNGEE. DNA of the CDR3: TGTGCCAGCAGCGTAGGCGGGGGGGCCTACGAGCAGTACTTC. It specifies CASSVGGGAYEQYF.

This clonotype was recorded at least ten times. The chain employs TRBV4-3 and TRBJ1-1, with 12 bases identical to TRBD1. The V and J ends lost 0 bases and 8 bases, in that order; junction bases with no gene match: 7. From germline, CDR1 is LGHNA and CDR2 YSLEER. The CDR3 contains 16 residues. CDR3 region: CASSQDLGTGGVEAFF. CDR3 nucleotides: TGCGCCAGCAGCCAAGATCTCGGGACAGGGGGCGTAGAAGCTTTCTTT.

This clonotype was seen ten or more times. This chain uses TRBV29-1 with TRBJ1-2; perhaps TRBD1 as D (5 bases). The CDR3 loop spans 12 amino acids. V was cut by 6 bases and J by 4 bases, with 12 bases left in between. Germline-derived CDR1 and CDR2 are SQVTM and ANQGSEA. This CDR3 reads CSVPGTVYGYTF. The CDR3 nucleotides read TGCAGCGTCCCCGGGACGGTCTATGGCTACACCTTC.

This clonotype was observed many times. V gene TRBV27 combines with J gene TRBJ2-7; D gene unclear. V gave up 3 bases and J gave up 4 bases, with 13 bases separating them. The CDR3 spans 14 residues. Germline V lookup: CDR1 MNHEY, CDR2 SMNVEV (reference sequence). The DNA of the CDR3 is TGTGCCAGCAGTTTTGGGCGTGGGGATTACGAGCAGTACTTC. Its translation: CASSFGRGDYEQYF.

This clonotype was seen at least ten times. The CDR3 here is CSVDIASSTDTQYF. The CDR3 DNA reads TGCAGCGTTGATATCGCTAGCAGCACAGATACGCAGTATTTT. This sequence joins TRBV29-1 and TRBJ2-3, with D possibly matching TRBD2 (5 bases). V was clipped by 3 bases and J by 0 bases, with 10 bases between them. There are 14 residues in the CDR3. CDR1 and CDR2 (germline): SQVTM, ANQGSEA.

This clonotype was counted many times. The chain employs TRBV6-1 and TRBJ1-2; tentatively, D is TRBD1 (6 bases). The V gene lost 2 bases and the J gene lost 8 bases, with 15 bases spanning the gap. The CDR3 length is 14 residues. The germline V gene has CDR1 MNHNS and CDR2 SASEGT. The CDR3 DNA sequence: TGTGCCAGCAGTGAAAATTGGGGGCCGTGGGGCTACACCTTC. Translation: CASSENWGPWGYTF.

This clonotype has at least ten counts. J is TRBJ2-5 and V is TRBV25-1; D might be TRBD1 or TRBD2, each matching 5 bases. Trimming stripped 6 bases from V and 14 bases from J, with 16 bases between. CDR1 and CDR2 from the germline V gene are MGHDK and SYGVNS. The CDR3 is made up of 11 amino acids. The CDR3 sequence is CASSASTGAYF. The CDR3 bases are TGTGCCAGCAGCGCCTCAACCGGGGCATACTTC.

The sample holds many counts of this clonotype. The chain is built from TRBV27 and TRBJ2-5; 8 bases are a match to TRBD2. Germline V gene lookup returns CDR1 MNHEY and CDR2 SMNVEV (reference sequence). CDR3 length: 15 amino acids. V trimming: 4 bases; J trimming: 5 bases; junction bases outside the gene matches: 9. The CDR3 sequence: CASSWGRRGGETQYF. Written as DNA, the CDR3 is TGTGCCAGCAGTTGGGGCCGGCGCGGGGGGGAGACCCAGTACTTC.

This clonotype has just a few counts. V usage is TRBV7-9 and J usage is TRBJ2-2, with a tentative D call TRBD1 (6 bases). The length of the CDR3 is 15 residues. The V gene lost 3 bases and the J gene lost 4 bases, with 12 bases spanning the gap. Germline values: CDR1 SEHNR, CDR2 FQNEAQ (reference sequence). The CDR3 DNA is TGTGCCAGCAGCTTGTGGGGGCCGTTCACCGGGGAGCTGTTTTTT. It translates to CASSLWGPFTGELFF.

The sample holds many counts of this clonotype. V and J are TRBV19 and TRBJ1-1, with TRBD1 as a possible D gene (6 bases). CDR3 size: 12 residues. The V end lost 7 bases, the J end lost 8 bases, and 14 bases lay between the germline ends. CDR1 and CDR2 from the germline V gene are LNHDA and SQIVND (reference sequence). The CDR3 DNA sequence: TGTGCCAGTAACCAGGGGAGGGCAGAAGCTTTCTTT. Its translation is CASNQGRAEAFF.

This clonotype has at least ten counts. This chain links TRBV7-9 with TRBJ2-7; the D gene is possibly TRBD2 (6 bases). V was clipped by 1 base and J by 5 bases, with 12 bases between them. Germline CDR1 SEHNR, CDR2 FQNEAQ (reference sequence). The CDR3 extends over 14 amino acids. The CDR3 here is CASSLVGWGDEQYF. The CDR3 DNA sequence: TGTGCCAGCAGCTTAGTAGGATGGGGGGACGAGCAGTACTTC.

This clonotype has at least ten counts. This chain links TRBV27 with TRBJ2-6; D is unresolved. This CDR3 contains 13 residues. V lost 6 bases and J 1 base, leaving 4 bases between the germline ends. Germline V gives CDR1 MNHEY, CDR2 SMNVEV (reference sequence). The CDR3, as DNA: TGTGCCAGCAGGGGTTCTGGGGCCAACGTCCTGACTTTC. This encodes CASRGSGANVLTF.

This clonotype was seen repeatedly, ten times or more. The J gene is TRBJ1-2, the V gene TRBV28, with TRBD1 matching 7 bases. The CDR3 is made up of 14 amino acids. V was pared by 5 bases and J by 6 bases, with 9 bases of the junction left unmatched. CDR1 is MDHEN, CDR2 SYDVKM, per germline. The DNA of the CDR3 is TGTGCCAGCAGTCGACCCCGGGACAGAAATGGCTACACCTTC. Encoded protein: CASSRPRDRNGYTF.

This sequence joins TRBV6-2 or TRBV6-3 and TRBJ1-2, with 8 bases aligning to TRBD1. Germline V gene data show CDR1 as MNHEY and CDR2 as SVGEGT. The V and J ends lost 6 bases and 5 bases, in that order; junction bases with no gene match: 20. The CDR3 spans 18 residues. This chain's CDR3 is CASRPRLAGQALLYGYTF. CDR3 nucleotide sequence: TGTGCCAGCAGACCCCGACTTGCGGGACAGGCGCTTCTTTATGGCTACACCTTC.

This clonotype was found many times. Here the CDR3 reads CASSPAKTFRPQYF. The DNA for the CDR3 is TGTGCCAGCAGTCCGGCGAAAACCTTTCGTCCGCAGTATTTT. This chain uses TRBV6-2 or TRBV6-3 with TRBJ2-3; D is undetermined. V lost 5 bases to trimming and J lost 10 bases, with 19 bases between them. This CDR3 comprises 14 residues. Looked up from germline, CDR1 is MNHEY and CDR2 is SVGEGT.

This clonotype was seen repeatedly, ten times or more. The chain combines TRBV6-2 or TRBV6-3 with TRBJ2-5; 9 positions agree with TRBD2. The junction had 18 bases not matched to a gene; V was cut back by 2 bases and J by 5 bases. This CDR3 has 19 residues. Germline lookup yields CDR1 MNHEY and CDR2 SVGEGT. The CDR3, as DNA: TGTGCCAGCAGTTACCCGTCGGCCGGACCGGGACTAGCTTCTGAGACCCAGTACTTC. It encodes CASSYPSAGPGLASETQYF.

This clonotype was picked up many times. The CDR3 protein is CASSFVAPRDEQFF. The CDR3 DNA reads TGTGCCAGCAGTTTCGTTGCGCCTAGGGATGAGCAGTTCTTC. J is TRBJ2-1 and V is TRBV27; no reliable D call. The V and J ends lost 3 bases and 8 bases respectively, with 14 bases between them. CDR1 and CDR2 (germline): MNHEY, SMNVEV (reference sequence). The CDR3 contains 14 residues.

This clonotype was observed many times. The CDR3 DNA follows: TGTGCCAGCAGCCAAGAAAGTTCACTGTACTACGAGCAGTACTTC. This translates into CASSQESSLYYEQYF. V and J are TRBV3-1 and TRBJ2-7; the D is unclear. The CDR3 consists of 15 residues. Trimming removed 0 bases at V and 3 bases at J, with 12 bases between. Germline CDR1 and CDR2: LGHDT and YNNKEL (reference sequence).

Many counts were recorded for this clonotype. This rearrangement joins TRBV7-9 to TRBJ2-3, with TRBD2 matching over 11 bases. This CDR3 is 15 amino acids long. The V segment lost 6 bases and the J segment 5 bases; nucleotides outside the gene matches: 7. The germline V gene has CDR1 SEHNR and CDR2 FQNEAQ (reference sequence). CDR3 coding DNA: TGTGCCAGCAGATCACTAGCGGGAGTGGTAGATACGCAGTATTTT. Protein: CASRSLAGVVDTQYF.